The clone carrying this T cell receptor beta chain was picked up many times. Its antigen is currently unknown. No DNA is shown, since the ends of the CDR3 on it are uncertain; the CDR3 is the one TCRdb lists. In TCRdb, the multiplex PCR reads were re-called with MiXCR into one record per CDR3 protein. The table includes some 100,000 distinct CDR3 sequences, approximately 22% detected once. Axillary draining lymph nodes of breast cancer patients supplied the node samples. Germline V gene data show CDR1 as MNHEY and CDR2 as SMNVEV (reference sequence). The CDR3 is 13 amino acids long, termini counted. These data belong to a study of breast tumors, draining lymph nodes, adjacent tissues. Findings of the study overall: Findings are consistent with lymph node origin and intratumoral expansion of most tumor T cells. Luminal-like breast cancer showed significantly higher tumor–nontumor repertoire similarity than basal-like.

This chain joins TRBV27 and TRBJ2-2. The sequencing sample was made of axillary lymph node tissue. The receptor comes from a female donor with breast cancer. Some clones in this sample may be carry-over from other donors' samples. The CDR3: CASSFFGAGELFF.